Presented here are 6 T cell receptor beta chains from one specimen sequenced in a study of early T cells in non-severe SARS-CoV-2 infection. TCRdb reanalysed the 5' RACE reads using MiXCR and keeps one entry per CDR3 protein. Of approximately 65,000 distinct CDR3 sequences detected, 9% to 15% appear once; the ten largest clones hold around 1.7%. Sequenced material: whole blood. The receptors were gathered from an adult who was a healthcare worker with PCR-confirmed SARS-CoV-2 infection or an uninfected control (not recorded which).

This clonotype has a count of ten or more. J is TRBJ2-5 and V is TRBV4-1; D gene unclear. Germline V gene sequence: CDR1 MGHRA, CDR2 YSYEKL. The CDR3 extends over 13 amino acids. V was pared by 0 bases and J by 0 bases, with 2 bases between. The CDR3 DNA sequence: TGCGCCAGCAGCCAAGATGACCAAGAGACCCAGTACTTC. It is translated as CASSQDDQETQYF.

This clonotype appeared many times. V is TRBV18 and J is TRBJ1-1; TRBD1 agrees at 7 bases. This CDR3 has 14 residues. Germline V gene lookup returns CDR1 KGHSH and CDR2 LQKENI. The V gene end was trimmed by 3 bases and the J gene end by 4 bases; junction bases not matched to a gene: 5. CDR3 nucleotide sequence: TGTGCCAGCTCACCTATGGGACAGCTCACTGAAGCTTTCTTT. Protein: CASSPMGQLTEAFF.

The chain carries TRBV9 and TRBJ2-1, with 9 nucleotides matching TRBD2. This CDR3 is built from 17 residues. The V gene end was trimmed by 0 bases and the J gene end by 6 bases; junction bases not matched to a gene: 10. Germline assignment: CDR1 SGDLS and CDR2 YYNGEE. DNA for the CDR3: TGTGCCAGCAGCGTAGGGGGGCTAGCGGGGATCGGCAATGAGCAGTTCTTC. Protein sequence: CASSVGGLAGIGNEQFF.

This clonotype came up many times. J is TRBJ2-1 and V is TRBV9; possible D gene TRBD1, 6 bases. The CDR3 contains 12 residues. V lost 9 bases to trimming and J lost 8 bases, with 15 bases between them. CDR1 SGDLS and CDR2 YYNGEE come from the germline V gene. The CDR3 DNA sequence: TGTGCCACCGCAGGGGATGGAGATGAGCAGTTCTTC. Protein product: CATAGDGDEQFF. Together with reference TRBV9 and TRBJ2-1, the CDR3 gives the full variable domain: DSGVTQTPKHLITATGQRVTLRCSPRSGDLSVYWYQQSLDQGLQFLIQYYNGEERAKGNILERFSAQQFPDLHSELNLSSLELGDSALYFCATAGDGDEQFFGPGTRLTVL.

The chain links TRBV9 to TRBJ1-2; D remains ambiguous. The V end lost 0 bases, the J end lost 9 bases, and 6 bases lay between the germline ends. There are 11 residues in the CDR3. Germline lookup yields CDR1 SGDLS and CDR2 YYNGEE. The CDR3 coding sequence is TGTGCCAGCAGCGTAGACGGACGCTACACCTTC. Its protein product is CASSVDGRYTF.

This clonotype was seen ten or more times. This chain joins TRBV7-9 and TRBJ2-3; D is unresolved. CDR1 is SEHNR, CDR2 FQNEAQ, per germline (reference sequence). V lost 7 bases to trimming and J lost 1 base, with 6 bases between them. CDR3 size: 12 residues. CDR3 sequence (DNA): TGTGCCAGCAACGCCGGCACAGATACGCAGTATTTT. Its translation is CASNAGTDTQYF.